This TCR beta chain was profiled in a study of T cell repertoires in cytomegalovirus infection. Study summary: It was the public TCR beta signatures that indicated both CMV infection and matching HLA type.

Study results and limitations: Clonotypes of TCR beta that were HLA-C-restricted and CMV-specific dominated the ex vivo response. CMV carriers with the relevant HLA were identified by cumulative public TCR beta family frequency.

TCRdb ran MiXCR on the reads and lists one entry per CDR3 protein. Among over 100,000 distinct CDR3 sequences listed, roughly 9.1% were seen once. This clonotype has a handful of counts. The antigen remains unidentified. Sequencing used PBMCs, sequenced either directly or after in vitro stimulation (not recorded which). The sequence was obtained from a human donor in good health (CMV status not recorded). Some clones in this sample may be carry-over from other donors' samples.

The CDR3 spells CSADGLAGGTETQYF. The CDR3 nucleotides read TGCAGTGCAGACGGACTAGCGGGAGGAACAGAGACCCAGTACTTC. The V and J genes are TRBV20-1 and TRBJ2-5, with 14 bases aligning to TRBD2. Trimming took 6 bases from V and 4 from J; bases not matched to a gene: 7. The CDR3 runs to 15 residues. Per germline, CDR1 DFQATT and CDR2 SNEGSKA (reference sequence).